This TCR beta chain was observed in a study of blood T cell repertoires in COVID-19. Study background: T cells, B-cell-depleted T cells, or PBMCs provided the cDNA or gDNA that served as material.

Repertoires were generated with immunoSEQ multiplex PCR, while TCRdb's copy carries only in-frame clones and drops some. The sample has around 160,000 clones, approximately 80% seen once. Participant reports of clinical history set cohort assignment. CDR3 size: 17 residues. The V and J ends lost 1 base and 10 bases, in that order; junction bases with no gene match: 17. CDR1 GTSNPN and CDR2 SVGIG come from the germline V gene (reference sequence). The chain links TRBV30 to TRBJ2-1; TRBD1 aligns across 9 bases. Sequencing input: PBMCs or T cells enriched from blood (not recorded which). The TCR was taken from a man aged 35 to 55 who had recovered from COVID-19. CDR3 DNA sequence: TGTGCCTGGAGTGGCATACTCCGGGACAGGGAAGGATGGGAGCAGTTCTTC. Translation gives CAWSGILRDREGWEQFF.